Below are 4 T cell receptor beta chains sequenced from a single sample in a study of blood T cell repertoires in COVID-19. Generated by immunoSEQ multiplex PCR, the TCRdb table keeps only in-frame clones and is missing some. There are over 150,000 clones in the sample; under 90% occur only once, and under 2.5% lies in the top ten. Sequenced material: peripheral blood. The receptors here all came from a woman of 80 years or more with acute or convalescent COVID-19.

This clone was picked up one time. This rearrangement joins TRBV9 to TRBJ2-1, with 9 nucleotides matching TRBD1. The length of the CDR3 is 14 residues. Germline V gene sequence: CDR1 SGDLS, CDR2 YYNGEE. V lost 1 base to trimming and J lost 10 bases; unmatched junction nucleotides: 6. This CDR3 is CASSVLDRGLEQFF. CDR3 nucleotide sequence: TGTGCCAGCAGCGTATTGGACAGGGGTTTGGAGCAGTTCTTC.

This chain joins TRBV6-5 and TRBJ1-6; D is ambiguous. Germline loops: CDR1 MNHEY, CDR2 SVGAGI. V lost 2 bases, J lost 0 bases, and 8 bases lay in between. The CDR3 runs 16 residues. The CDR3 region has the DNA TGTGCCAGCAGTTACGTCGGGAGCTCCTATAATTCACCCCTCCACTTT. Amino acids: CASSYVGSSYNSPLHF.

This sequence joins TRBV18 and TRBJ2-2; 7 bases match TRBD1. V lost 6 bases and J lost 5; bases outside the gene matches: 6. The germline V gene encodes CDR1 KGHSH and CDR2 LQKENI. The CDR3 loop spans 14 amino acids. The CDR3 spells CASSTDRPTGELFF. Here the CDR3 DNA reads TGTGCCAGCTCGACGGACAGGCCAACCGGGGAGCTGTTTTTT.

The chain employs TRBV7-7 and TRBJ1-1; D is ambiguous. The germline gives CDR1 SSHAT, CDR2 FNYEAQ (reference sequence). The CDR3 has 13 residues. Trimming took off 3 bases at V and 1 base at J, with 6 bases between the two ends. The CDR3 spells CASSFQWNTEAFF. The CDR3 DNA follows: TGTGCCAGCAGCTTCCAGTGGAACACTGAAGCTTTCTTT.